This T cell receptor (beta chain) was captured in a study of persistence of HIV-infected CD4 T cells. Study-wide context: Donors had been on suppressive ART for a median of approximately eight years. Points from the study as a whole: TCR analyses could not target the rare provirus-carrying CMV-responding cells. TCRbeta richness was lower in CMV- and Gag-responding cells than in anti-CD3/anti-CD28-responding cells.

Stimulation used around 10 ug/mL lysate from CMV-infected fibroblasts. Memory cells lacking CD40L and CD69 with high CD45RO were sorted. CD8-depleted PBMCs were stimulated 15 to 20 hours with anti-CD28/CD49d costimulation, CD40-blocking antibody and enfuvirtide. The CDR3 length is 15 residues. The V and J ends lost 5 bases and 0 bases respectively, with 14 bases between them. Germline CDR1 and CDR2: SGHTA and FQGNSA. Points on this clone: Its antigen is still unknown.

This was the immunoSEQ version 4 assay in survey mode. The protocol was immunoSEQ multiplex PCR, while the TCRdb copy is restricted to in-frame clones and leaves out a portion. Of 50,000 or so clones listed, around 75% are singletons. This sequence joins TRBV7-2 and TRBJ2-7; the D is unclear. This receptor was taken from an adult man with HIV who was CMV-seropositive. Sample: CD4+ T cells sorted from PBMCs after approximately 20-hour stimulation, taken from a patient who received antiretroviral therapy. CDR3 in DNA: TGTGCCAGCAGCCTCCGGCAGGAAAACTCCTACGAGCAGTACTTC. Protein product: CASSLRQENSYEQYF.